The clone carrying this T cell receptor beta chain showed up just a few times. Its target is not known. This sample is drawn from a study of cytomegalovirus exposure and HLA in healthy donors. Study details: Genetic ancestry analysis placed around four fifths of the approximately 390 donors that were genotyped in the Caucasian-associated cluster.

The PCR was carried out with 60 Vbeta primers and 13 Jbeta primers. TCRdb's copy holds only in-frame clones and misses some; the assay was immunoSEQ multiplex PCR. The sample contains around 93,000 clones, under 85% of which appear only once. Study-wide results and caveats: Investigators reported 150 to 200 TCR beta chains as tied to cytomegalovirus. Earlier findings revealed that most TCR beta V segments proved productive either about 87% or about 30% of the time. Across donors, sequencing depth was assumed by presence/absence analyses to be roughly uniform.

CDR3 size: 14 residues. Trimming shortened V by 5 bases and J by 9 bases, and 18 bases separated the two germline ends. Germline V gives CDR1 SGHNT, CDR2 YYREEE (reference sequence). This clonotype was obtained from a middle-aged woman in good health and CMV-seronegative. Sequencing used PBMCs. The V and J genes are TRBV5-4 and TRBJ2-4, with D maybe TRBD2 (6 bases). CDR3 region: CASSSLGGPGIQYF. CDR3 bases: TGTGCCAGCAGTTCCCTAGGAGGGCCCGGCATTCAGTACTTC.